This entry lists 25 T cell receptor beta chains sequenced from one sample in a study of blood T cell repertoires in COVID-19 (dated by TCRdb to the early 2020s). Receptors were amplified or captured by the immunoSEQ multiplex PCR assay. In its TCRdb copy, this immuneACCESS table keeps in-frame sequences only and misses some clones. Where compared with another copy, unresolved V genes explain less than half of these, and the others have no known cause. The sample profile shows about 78,000 clones; 60% to 85% of them were found once. The ten largest make up about 10% of the sample. Sequenced: peripheral blood. The receptors originated from a human donor in a cohort sampled during active COVID-19.

This clone appeared once. The rearrangement uses TRBV2 and TRBJ1-2; no clear D gene. The CDR3 extends over 14 amino acids. Trimming pared 2 bases from V and 4 bases from J, leaving 11 bases between. CDR1 and CDR2 (germline): SNHLY, FYNNEI. Here the CDR3 DNA reads TGTGCCAGCAGTGAATTTAGCAACGGCTATGGCTACACCTTC. Translated: CASSEFSNGYGYTF.

Only one count was recorded for this clone. The chain recombines TRBV10-3 with TRBJ2-3, with 7 nucleotides matching TRBD1. V lost 0 bases and J lost 1; bases outside the gene matches: 10. CDR3 length: 18 amino acids. From germline, CDR1 is ENHRY and CDR2 SYGVKD. This CDR3 reads CAISESGRGGVRTDTQYF. The CDR3 DNA follows: TGTGCCATCAGTGAGTCAGGTCGAGGGGGCGTCCGCACAGATACGCAGTATTTT.

V gene TRBV29-1 combines with J gene TRBJ1-1; 9 nucleotides agree with TRBD1. The germline V gene has CDR1 SQVTM and CDR2 ANQGSEA. V lost 6 bases, J lost 1 base, and 3 bases stayed unmatched. The CDR3 is 13 residues long. The DNA of the CDR3 is TGCAGCGTCCGACAGGGGGGGAACACTGAAGCTTTCTTT. The encoded protein is CSVRQGGNTEAFF. Drawing the rest from reference TRBV29-1 and TRBJ1-1, the complete variable domain is SAVISQKPSRDICQRGTSLTIQCQVDSQVTMMFWYRQQPGQSLTLIATANQGSEATYESGFVIDKFPISRPNLTFSTLTVSNMSPEDSSIYLCSVRQGGNTEAFFGQGTRLTVV.

The chain employs TRBV5-4 and TRBJ2-6, with 7 bases that match TRBD1. The V and J ends lost 4 bases and 2 bases, in that order; junction bases with no gene match: 9. This CDR3 has 17 amino acids. Germline loops: CDR1 SGHNT, CDR2 YYREEE (reference sequence). CDR3 residues: CASSPRQGLAGANVLTF. As DNA, the CDR3 is TGTGCCAGCAGCCCCAGACAGGGATTAGCTGGGGCCAACGTCCTGACTTTC. The full variable domain, its missing parts supplied by reference TRBV5-4 and TRBJ2-6, is ETGVTQSPTHLIKTRGQQVTLRCSSQSGHNTVSWYQQALGQGPQFIFQYYREEENGRGNFPPRFSGLQFPNYSSELNVNALELDDSALYLCASSPRQGLAGANVLTFGAGSRLTVL.

This clone came up a few times. The chain uses TRBV6-5 and TRBJ2-7; 9 nucleotides line up with TRBD1. This CDR3 has 15 residues. Germline trimming cut 4 bases from V and 3 bases from J; bases unmatched to any gene: 7. Germline CDR1 reads MNHEY; CDR2 reads SVGAGI. The CDR3 DNA is TGTGCCAGCAGTTTCCGCGACAGGGGGGTCTACGAGCAGTACTTC. It codes for CASSFRDRGVYEQYF.

This clone was found a few times. The chain carries TRBV28 and TRBJ1-4; TRBD1 matches at 9 bases. The CDR3 totals 18 residues. Germline V gives CDR1 MDHEN, CDR2 SYDVKM. V was pared by 5 bases and J by 7 bases, with 17 bases of the junction left unmatched. CDR3 DNA sequence: TGTGCCAGCAGTCCATCGTGGGGACAGGGAGCCTCGGGTGAAAAACTGTTTTTT. Residues: CASSPSWGQGASGEKLFF.

The genes are TRBV21-1 and TRBJ2-6; the table's D call TRBD1 went unverified against the DNA. TRBV21-1 represents a pseudogene. The CDR3 runs to 17 residues. The CDR3 region is CASSPGTGGSGANVLTF. The DNA of the CDR3 is TGTGCCAGCAGCCCCGGGACAGGGGGTTCTGGGGCCAACGTCCTGACTTTC.

The rearrangement links TRBV18 to TRBJ2-2; D not resolved. CDR3 length: 15 amino acids. Germline V gives CDR1 KGHSH, CDR2 LQKENI. Trimming cost V 0 bases and J 1 base, with 6 bases left between them. The CDR3 DNA reads as TGTGCCAGCTCACCACCGTCGAGGAACACCGGGGAGCTGTTTTTT. Residues: CASSPPSRNTGELFF.

This clone has more than one count but fewer than ten. The chain combines TRBV23-1 with TRBJ2-7; TRBD2 might be the D (5 bases). TRBV23-1 is an ORF, and what it does is uncertain. The CDR3 is 14 residues long. With 0 bases removed from V and 9 bases from J, the gap between germline ends came to 15 bases. CDR3 loop: CASSQSAVGGGQYF. The CDR3 DNA reads TGCGCCAGCAGTCAATCGGCGGTAGGAGGCGGGCAGTACTTC.

The chain carries TRBV7-2 and TRBJ1-3; D possibly corresponds to TRBD1 (6 bases). CDR1 and CDR2 (germline): SGHTA, FQGNSA. The CDR3 is 15 amino acids. V lost 2 bases and J 0 bases, leaving 8 bases between the germline ends. The CDR3 spells CASSLMGHSGNTIYF. CDR3 nucleotide sequence: TGTGCCAGCAGCTTAATGGGACACTCTGGAAACACCATATATTTT. The full variable domain, in which reference TRBV7-2 and TRBJ1-3 provide the parts outside the CDR3, is GAGVSQSPSNKVTEKGKDVELRCDPISGHTALYWYRQSLGQGLEFLIYFQGNSAPDKSGLPSDRFSAERTGGSVSTLTIQRTQQEDSAVYLCASSLMGHSGNTIYFGEGSWLTVV.

The chain recombines TRBV7-3 with TRBJ2-2, with a weak D call TRBD2 (7 bases). CDR3 length: 14 amino acids. In germline, CDR1 is SGHTA, CDR2 FQGTGA. The V gene lost 6 bases and the J gene lost 2 bases, with 10 bases spanning the gap. The CDR3 nucleotides read TGTGCCAGCAGGCGGGGGCCTAACACCGGGGAGCTGTTTTTT. Translating it yields CASRRGPNTGELFF.

This clone was detected a few times. The V gene is TRBV7-2, the J gene TRBJ2-5, with D possibly being TRBD1 (5 bases). CDR1 and CDR2 (germline): SGHTA, FQGNSA. This CDR3 is 14 amino acids long. Deletions cut 1 base from V and 5 bases from J, with 11 bases between. The DNA for the CDR3 is TGTGCCAGCAGCTTAGTTAGGGGTTTGGAGACCCAGTACTTC. Its protein is CASSLVRGLETQYF.

The chain combines TRBV29-1 with TRBJ2-3; D gene uncertain. The V gene's germline CDR1 is SQVTM and CDR2 ANQGSEA. The CDR3 is 17 residues long. The V end was cut by 6 bases, the J end by 0 bases, with 22 bases between. This CDR3 is CSVAYPLDRTSTDTQYF. Here the CDR3 DNA reads TGCAGCGTAGCCTACCCTCTTGATCGTACGAGCACAGATACGCAGTATTTT.

The CDR3 spells CASSLVTGGDGANVLTF. CDR3 in DNA: TGTGCCAGCAGCTTAGTGACAGGGGGCGATGGGGCCAACGTCCTGACTTTC. V and J are TRBV7-9 and TRBJ2-6, with 10 bases lining up with TRBD1. V was clipped by 1 base and J by 3 bases; unmatched bases: 3. This CDR3 has 17 amino acids. Germline loops: CDR1 SEHNR, CDR2 FQNEAQ (reference sequence).

The V call is TRBV3-1 (or the pseudogene TRBV3-2), the J call TRBJ2-5; a possible D gene is TRBD1 (6 bases). Germline CDR1 and CDR2: LGHDT and YNNKEL (reference sequence). The CDR3 length is 16 residues. Trimming removed 9 bases at V and 1 base at J, with 21 bases between. The CDR3: CASIPRAGAFQETQYF. The CDR3 DNA is TGTGCCAGTATTCCCCGGGCAGGGGCCTTCCAAGAGACCCAGTACTTC.

V is TRBV29-1 and J is TRBJ2-3; D remains ambiguous. This CDR3 is 14 amino acids long. Germline CDR1 reads SQVTM; CDR2 reads ANQGSEA. CDR3 DNA: TGCACCACCCGTTTTGACTCTGGCACAGATACGCAGTATTTT. The encoded protein is CTTRFDSGTDTQYF.

The table lists this clone with a count of one. The CDR3, as DNA: TGTGCCAGCAAATTGTGGGGCAACGAGCAGTACTTC. The encoded protein is CASKLWGNEQYF. The chain couples TRBV2 to TRBJ2-7, with D maybe TRBD1 (5 bases). V dropped 7 bases and J dropped 5 bases, with 12 bases sitting between them. The CDR3 totals 12 residues. Germline V gene data show CDR1 as SNHLY and CDR2 as FYNNEI.

The J gene is TRBJ1-2, the V gene TRBV20-1; D not certain. CDR1 and CDR2 (germline): DFQATT, SNEGSKA (reference sequence). The CDR3 loop spans 11 amino acids. Trimming pared 3 bases from V and 8 bases from J, leaving 10 bases between. In DNA form, the CDR3 reads TGCAGTGCTAGGTCCGGGGTCGGCTACACCTTC. Its translation: CSARSGVGYTF.

The chain employs TRBV2 and TRBJ1-2; 7 bases align to TRBD1. V was clipped by 3 bases and J by 7 bases; unmatched bases: 8. The CDR3 runs 14 residues. CDR1 is SNHLY and CDR2 is FYNNEI in the germline V gene. This CDR3 reads CASSDFGQAGGYTF. The CDR3 DNA sequence: TGTGCCAGCAGTGATTTTGGACAGGCTGGTGGCTACACCTTC. Drawing the rest from reference TRBV2 and TRBJ1-2, the complete variable domain is EPEVTQTPSHQVTQMGQEVILRCVPISNHLYFYWYRQILGQKVEFLVSFYNNEISEKSEIFDDQFSVERPDGSNFTLKIRSTKLEDSAMYFCASSDFGQAGGYTFGSGTRLTVV.

The chain uses TRBV11-2 and TRBJ2-3; 14 bases map to TRBD2. The CDR3 spans 17 residues. The V gene's germline CDR1 is SGHAT and CDR2 FQNNGV. The J segment lost 4 bases and the V segment lost 4 bases, leaving 7 bases of the junction unmatched. The CDR3 nucleotides read TGTGCCAGCAGCTCGACTAGCGGGGGGGCCAGGTCAGATACGCAGTATTTT. Translated, it gives CASSSTSGGARSDTQYF.

The chain employs TRBV2 and TRBJ1-1, with D perhaps TRBD1 (5 bases). Trimming shortened V by 6 bases and J by 1 base, and 9 bases separated the two germline ends. CDR3 length: 13 amino acids. The V gene's germline CDR1 is SNHLY and CDR2 FYNNEI. CDR3: CASRLTGNTEAFF. The CDR3 coding sequence is TGTGCCAGCAGACTCACAGGGAACACTGAAGCTTTCTTT.

The count of this clone is one. The chain carries TRBV5-6 and TRBJ1-4, with 9 nucleotides matching TRBD1. V dropped 4 bases and J dropped 4; count of bases not matched to a gene: 8. The germline CDR1 and CDR2 sequences are SGHDT and YYEEEE. The CDR3 sequence is 16 residues long. CDR3 in amino acids: CASSRQGEEVNEKLFF. The CDR3 DNA follows: TGTGCCAGCAGCAGACAGGGGGAAGAGGTTAATGAAAAACTGTTTTTT.

This clone appeared a few times. The chain links TRBV6-6 to TRBJ2-7; no definite D call. CDR1 is MNHNY, CDR2 SVGAGI, per germline (reference sequence). Trimming took off 0 bases at V and 6 bases at J, with 9 bases between the two ends. The CDR3 totals 13 residues. The CDR3 DNA reads TGTGCCAGCAGTTACTCCGGGTCCCTCGAGCAGTACTTC. Translation: CASSYSGSLEQYF.

The rearrangement joins TRBV5-4 to TRBJ1-6; 7 positions match TRBD1. Germline-derived CDR1 and CDR2 are SGHNT and YYREEE (reference sequence). V dropped 1 base and J dropped 5; count of bases not matched to a gene: 3. This CDR3 has 15 amino acids. The CDR3 reads CASSLKQGDNSPLHF. CDR3 DNA: TGTGCCAGCAGCTTGAAGCAGGGGGATAATTCACCCCTCCACTTT.

The V call is TRBV5-1, the J call TRBJ1-3, with unresolved D. Per the germline V gene, CDR1 is SGHRS and CDR2 is YFSETQ. This CDR3 is built from 16 residues. Trimming removed 4 bases at V and 0 bases at J, with 14 bases between. The CDR3 protein is CASSLVPLSSGNTIYF. CDR3 coding DNA: TGCGCCAGCAGCCTGGTCCCTCTGAGCTCTGGAAACACCATATATTTT. The full variable domain, with the rest looked up from reference TRBV5-1 and TRBJ1-3, is KAGVTQTPRYLIKTRGQQVTLSCSPISGHRSVSWYQQTPGQGLQFLFEYFSETQRNKGNFPGRFSGRQFSNSRSEMNVSTLELGDSALYLCASSLVPLSSGNTIYFGEGSWLTVV.